The entry below describes one T cell receptor (beta chain). Its specificity is not known. The record originates from a study of OX40 agonist ivuxolimab in advanced cancers. Study findings and constraints: Expanded clones were, on average, more numerous in CD8+ T cells than in CD4+. People who partly responded at 0.1-3.0 mg/kg had some of the least clonal expansion seen.

The CDR3 is 16 residues long. Looked up from germline, CDR1 is SGHTA and CDR2 is FQGNSA. Losses at the gene ends were 2 bases for V and 7 bases for J; bases not matched to a gene: 6. Produced via immunoSEQ multiplex PCR; TCRdb's table is partial and in-frame only. Of around 63,000 clones listed, about 88% were seen once; the top ten hold about 0.25%. This TCR came from an adult with an advanced solid tumor such as melanoma, head and neck, liver or kidney cancer. The V gene is TRBV7-2, the J gene TRBJ2-1, with 12 bases lining up with TRBD2. The sample was CD4+ or CD8+ T cells sorted from blood, taken in a trial of the OX40 agonist ivuxolimab. CDR3 region: CASSLTGTSGFNEQFF. CDR3 sequence (DNA): TGTGCCAGCAGCTTAACCGGGACTAGCGGGTTTAATGAGCAGTTCTTC.